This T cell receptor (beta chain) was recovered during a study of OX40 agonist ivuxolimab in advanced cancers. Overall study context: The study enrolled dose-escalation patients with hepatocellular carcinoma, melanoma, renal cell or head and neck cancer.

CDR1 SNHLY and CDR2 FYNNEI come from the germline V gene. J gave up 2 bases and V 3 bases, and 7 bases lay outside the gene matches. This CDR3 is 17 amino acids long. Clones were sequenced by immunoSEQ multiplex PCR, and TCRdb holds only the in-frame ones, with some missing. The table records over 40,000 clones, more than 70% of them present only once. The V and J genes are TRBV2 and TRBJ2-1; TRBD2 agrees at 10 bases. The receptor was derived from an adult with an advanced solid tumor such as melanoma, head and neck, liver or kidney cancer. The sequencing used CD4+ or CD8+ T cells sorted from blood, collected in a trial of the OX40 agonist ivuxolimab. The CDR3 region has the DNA TGTGCCAGCAGTGACCATTGGACTAGCGGTACCTACAATGAGCAGTTCTTC. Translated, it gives CASSDHWTSGTYNEQFF.